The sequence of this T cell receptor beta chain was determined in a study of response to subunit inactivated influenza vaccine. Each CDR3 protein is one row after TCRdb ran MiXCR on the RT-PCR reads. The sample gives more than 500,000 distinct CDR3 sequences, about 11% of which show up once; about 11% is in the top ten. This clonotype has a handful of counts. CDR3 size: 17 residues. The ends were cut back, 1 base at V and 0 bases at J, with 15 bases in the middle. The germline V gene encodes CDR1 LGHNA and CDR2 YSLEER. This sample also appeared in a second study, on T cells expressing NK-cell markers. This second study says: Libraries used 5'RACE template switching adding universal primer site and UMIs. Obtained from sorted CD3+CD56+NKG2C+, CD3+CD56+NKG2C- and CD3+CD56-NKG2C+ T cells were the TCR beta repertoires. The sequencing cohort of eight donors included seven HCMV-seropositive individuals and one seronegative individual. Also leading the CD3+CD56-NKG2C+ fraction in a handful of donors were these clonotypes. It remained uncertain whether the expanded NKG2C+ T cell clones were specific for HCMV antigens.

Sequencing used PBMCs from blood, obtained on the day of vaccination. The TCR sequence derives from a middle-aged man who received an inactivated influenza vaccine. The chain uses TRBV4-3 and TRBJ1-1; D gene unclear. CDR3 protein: CASSQGRTTYMNTEAFF. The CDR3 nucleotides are TGCGCCAGCAGCCAAGGACGGACGACATACATGAACACTGAAGCTTTCTTT.